Presented here are 17 T cell receptor beta chains from one specimen sequenced in a study of T cell responses to AZD1222 COVID-19 vaccine. The assay was immunoSEQ multiplex PCR, and TCRdb's table has in-frame clones only and misses some. This table has under 90,000 clones, about four fifths appearing once. The starting material was peripheral blood, obtained 28 days after the second AZD1222 dose. All receptors come from an adult who received the AZD1222 COVID-19 vaccine.

The chain carries TRBV19 and TRBJ2-4; no clear D gene. Between the trimmed V and J ends, which lost 0 bases and 0 bases, there was a span of 9 bases. From germline, CDR1 is LNHDA and CDR2 SQIVND (reference sequence). The CDR3 contains 16 residues. CDR3 in amino acids: CASSIDLRLAKNIQYF. In nucleotides, the CDR3 is TGTGCCAGTAGTATAGATCTGCGGCTAGCCAAAAACATTCAGTACTTC. Based on the CDR3 plus reference TRBV19 and TRBJ2-4, the full variable domain is DGGITQSPKYLFRKEGQNVTLSCEQNLNHDAMYWYRQDPGQGLRLIYYSQIVNDFQKGDIAEGYSVSREKKESFPLTVTSAQKNPTAFYLCASSIDLRLAKNIQYFGAGTRLSVL.

V is TRBV3-1 (or the pseudogene TRBV3-2) and J is TRBJ2-3; tentatively, D is TRBD2 (5 bases). This CDR3 has 17 residues. CDR1 LGHDT and CDR2 YNNKEL come from the germline V gene (reference sequence). Trimming took off 6 bases at V and 1 base at J, with 20 bases between the two ends. The CDR3: CASRGSSSGPCTDTQYF. In DNA form, the CDR3 reads TGTGCCAGCAGGGGCTCTTCCAGCGGCCCTTGCACAGATACGCAGTATTTT.

This chain joins TRBV19 and TRBJ2-7, with 7 bases fitting TRBD1. The J segment lost 5 bases and the V segment lost 1 base, leaving 8 bases of the junction unmatched. Germline CDR1 is LNHDA and CDR2 is SQIVND (reference sequence). This CDR3 region has 15 residues. The CDR3 DNA reads TGTGCCAGTAGTATAGTTGCAGGGGGAAGGGACGAGCAGTACTTC. Protein product: CASSIVAGGRDEQYF.

CDR3 in DNA: TGTGCCACGACAGGGATCCAAGAGACCCAGTACTTC. Amino acid sequence: CATTGIQETQYF. V and J are TRBV28 and TRBJ2-5; 7 positions match TRBD1. CDR1 and CDR2 (germline): MDHEN, SYDVKM. V lost 10 bases to trimming and J lost 1 base; unmatched junction nucleotides: 3. The CDR3 covers 12 residues.

This clone occurred once. At the DNA level, this CDR3 is encoded by other sequences in the same sample as well. This sequence joins TRBV27 and TRBJ1-1; D remains ambiguous. The CDR3 covers 13 residues. CDR1 and CDR2 from the germline V gene are MNHEY and SMNVEV (reference sequence). V was shortened by 0 bases and J by 1 base, with 3 bases between the two germline ends. CDR3 amino acids: CASSLSRNTEAFF. CDR3 nucleotides: TGTGCCAGCAGTTTATCGCGGAACACTGAAGCTTTCTTT.

This rearrangement joins TRBV11-2 to TRBJ2-7; D unresolved. From germline, CDR1 is SGHAT and CDR2 FQNNGV. V dropped 4 bases and J dropped 5 bases, with 15 bases sitting between them. The CDR3 has 14 amino acids. CDR3 sequence (DNA): TGTGCCAGCAGCTCAAAGAACACCATCGACGAGCAGTACTTC. Its protein is CASSSKNTIDEQYF.

The chain joins TRBV2 to TRBJ1-6; perhaps TRBD1 as D (5 bases). The germline CDR1 and CDR2 sequences are SNHLY and FYNNEI. V lost 3 bases and J lost 13, with 19 bases in between. This CDR3 comprises 15 residues. This chain's CDR3 is CASSDGQGGAQPLHF. In DNA, the CDR3 is TGTGCCAGCAGTGATGGCCAGGGTGGGGCTCAGCCCCTCCACTTT.

The CDR3 loop is CATSESDGLKSDTQYF. The CDR3 nucleotides are TGTGCCACCAGTGAATCGGACGGCCTCAAATCAGATACGCAGTATTTT. This chain joins TRBV24-1 and TRBJ2-3; no definite D call. Germline V gene lookup returns CDR1 KGHDR and CDR2 SFDVKD. The CDR3 spans 16 residues. With 4 bases removed from V and 4 bases from J, the gap between germline ends came to 17 bases.

The rearrangement uses TRBV12-3 or TRBV12-4 and TRBJ1-1; D not certain. Trimming took 6 bases from V and 7 from J, leaving 6 bases between them. The CDR3 loop spans 10 amino acids. CDR3 nucleotides: TGTGCCAGCAGCACAGTTGAAGCTTTCTTT. Translating it yields CASSTVEAFF.

The chain joins TRBV7-8 to TRBJ2-7; tentative D call: TRBD1 (7 bases). Germline V gene lookup returns CDR1 SGHVS and CDR2 FQNEAQ. Deletions cut 5 bases from V and 5 bases from J, with 19 bases between. The length of the CDR3 is 15 residues. CDR3 DNA: TGTGCCAGCAGCCGAGGAGGGGGCGGAGGGGACGAGCAGTACTTC. Its translation is CASSRGGGGGDEQYF.

This clone has a single count. V is TRBV27 and J is TRBJ2-6; D is uncertain. Trimming shortened V by 2 bases and J by 0 bases, and 2 bases separated the two germline ends. Germline values: CDR1 MNHEY, CDR2 SMNVEV (reference sequence). CDR3 length: 14 amino acids. CDR3: CASSLSSGANVLTF. CDR3 coding DNA: TGTGCCAGCAGTTTAAGCTCTGGGGCCAACGTCCTGACTTTC.

The V and J genes are TRBV7-3 and TRBJ1-1; tentative D call: TRBD1 (5 bases). Trimming stripped 4 bases from V and 2 bases from J, with 8 bases between. CDR1 is SGHTA and CDR2 is FQGTGA in the germline V gene. The CDR3 length is 13 residues. The CDR3 DNA follows: TGTGCCAGCAGCTCGGACACCAACACTGAAGCTTTCTTT. This translates into CASSSDTNTEAFF.

The chain employs TRBV7-2 and TRBJ2-3, with a possible D match to TRBD2 (5 bases). V shed 2 bases and J shed 4 bases, with 16 bases lying between them. The CDR3 has 16 amino acids. CDR1 is SGHTA and CDR2 is FQGNSA in the germline V gene. This chain's CDR3 is CASSLLTGSLSDTQYF. As DNA, the CDR3 is TGTGCCAGCAGCTTATTGACGGGAAGTTTATCAGATACGCAGTATTTT.

This chain connects TRBV23-1 to TRBJ1-4; D unresolved. Being an ORF, TRBV23-1 has a function that is uncertain. V lost 2 bases and J 2 bases, leaving 9 bases between the germline ends. The CDR3 runs to 15 residues. The CDR3 DNA follows: TGCGCCAGCAGTCAAGTTCCCGGCACTAATGAAAAACTGTTTTTT. Translation gives CASSQVPGTNEKLFF.

This clone has only one observation. This chain uses TRBV7-6 with TRBJ2-7, with 9 bases fitting TRBD1. Looked up from germline, CDR1 is SGHVS and CDR2 is FNYEAQ. This CDR3 has 15 amino acids. V lost 5 bases, J lost 1 base, and 6 bases stayed unmatched. The CDR3 DNA reads TGTGCCAGCAGCACAGGGGGCTCGTGGTCCTACGAGCAGTACTTC. Its protein product is CASSTGGSWSYEQYF.

The chain has TRBV29-1 and TRBJ1-1; unclear D gene. Per germline, CDR1 SQVTM and CDR2 ANQGSEA. The ends were cut back, 0 bases at V and 0 bases at J, with 11 bases in the middle. This CDR3 has 15 residues. Here the CDR3 DNA reads TGCAGCGTTGAAGATGGGTCAGTCCTGAACACTGAAGCTTTCTTT. Translation gives CSVEDGSVLNTEAFF.

The genes are TRBV27 and TRBJ2-1, with D tentatively TRBD2 (6 bases). Germline CDR1 is MNHEY and CDR2 is SMNVEV (reference sequence). The V gene lost 2 bases and the J gene lost 3 bases, with 26 bases spanning the gap. The CDR3 sequence is 20 residues long. The CDR3 loop is CASSLENPRTGGAIYNEQFF. DNA for the CDR3: TGTGCCAGCAGTTTAGAGAACCCTCGAACAGGAGGGGCTATCTACAATGAGCAGTTCTTC.